This T cell receptor beta chain comes out of a study of cytomegalovirus exposure and HLA in healthy donors. Study outcomes and limitations: Presence/absence analysis assumed near-uniform sequencing depth across donors.

About this clone: Its antigen remains unidentified.

Vbeta (60) and Jbeta (13) primers were used in the PCR. TCRdb's table, derived via immunoSEQ multiplex PCR, lists solely in-frame clones and lacks some. The sample lists about 120,000 clones, around 68% seen once, with roughly 12% in the top ten. Sequences were obtained from PBMCs. The clonotype was recovered from a woman aged 50 to 60 in good health and CMV-seropositive.

CDR3 protein: CASKVGQGDEQYF. The CDR3, as DNA: TGTGCCAGTAAGGTCGGACAGGGGGACGAGCAGTACTTC. J is TRBJ2-7 and V is TRBV19, with 10 bases that match TRBD1. V lost 7 bases, J lost 5 bases, and 5 bases stayed unmatched. This CDR3 contains 13 residues. The germline V gene has CDR1 LNHDA and CDR2 SQIVND (reference sequence).